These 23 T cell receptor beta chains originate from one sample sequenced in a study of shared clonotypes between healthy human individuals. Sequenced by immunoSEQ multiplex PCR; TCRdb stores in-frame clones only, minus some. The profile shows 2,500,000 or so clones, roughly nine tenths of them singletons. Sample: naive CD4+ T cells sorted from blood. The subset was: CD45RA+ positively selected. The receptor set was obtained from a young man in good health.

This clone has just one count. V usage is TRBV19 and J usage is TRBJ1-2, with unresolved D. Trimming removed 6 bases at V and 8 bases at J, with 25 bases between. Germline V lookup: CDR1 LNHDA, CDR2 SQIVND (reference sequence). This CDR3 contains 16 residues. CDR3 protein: CASSQAGLSSTGGYTF. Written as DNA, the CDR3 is TGTGCCAGTAGCCAAGCCGGACTCTCTTCGACTGGAGGCTACACCTTC.

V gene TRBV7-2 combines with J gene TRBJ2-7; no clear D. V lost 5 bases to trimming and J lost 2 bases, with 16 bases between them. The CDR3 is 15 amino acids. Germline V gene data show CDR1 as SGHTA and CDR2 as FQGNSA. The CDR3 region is CASSPTPGRTYEQYF. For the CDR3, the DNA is TGTGCCAGCAGCCCAACTCCGGGCCGCACCTACGAGCAGTACTTC. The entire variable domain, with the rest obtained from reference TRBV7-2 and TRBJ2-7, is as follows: GAGVSQSPSNKVTEKGKDVELRCDPISGHTALYWYRQSLGQGLEFLIYFQGNSAPDKSGLPSDRFSAERTGGSVSTLTIQRTQQEDSAVYLCASSPTPGRTYEQYFGPGTRLTVT.

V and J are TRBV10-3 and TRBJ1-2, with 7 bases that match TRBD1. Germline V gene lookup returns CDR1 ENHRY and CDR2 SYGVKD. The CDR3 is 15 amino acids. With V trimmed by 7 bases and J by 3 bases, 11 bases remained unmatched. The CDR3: CAINPGQSFDYGYTF. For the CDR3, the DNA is TGTGCCATCAACCCGGGACAGTCCTTCGACTATGGCTACACCTTC.

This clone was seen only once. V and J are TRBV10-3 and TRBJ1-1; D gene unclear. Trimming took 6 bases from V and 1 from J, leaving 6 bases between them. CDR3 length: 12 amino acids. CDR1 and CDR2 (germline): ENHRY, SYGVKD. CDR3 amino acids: CAIRTANTEAFF. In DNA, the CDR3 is TGTGCCATCAGAACAGCGAACACTGAAGCTTTCTTT.

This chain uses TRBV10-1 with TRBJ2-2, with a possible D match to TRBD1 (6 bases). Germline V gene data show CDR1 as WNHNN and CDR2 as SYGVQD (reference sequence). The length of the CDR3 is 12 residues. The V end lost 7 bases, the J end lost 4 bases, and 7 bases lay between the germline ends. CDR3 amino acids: CASKGVTGELFF. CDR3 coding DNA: TGCGCCAGCAAGGGGGTCACCGGGGAGCTGTTTTTT.

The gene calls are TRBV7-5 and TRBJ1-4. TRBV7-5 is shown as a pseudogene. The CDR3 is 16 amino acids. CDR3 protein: CARSLGQGRVDEKLFF. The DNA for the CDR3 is TGTGCCAGAAGCTTAGGTCAGGGGAGGGTAGATGAAAAACTGTTTTTT.

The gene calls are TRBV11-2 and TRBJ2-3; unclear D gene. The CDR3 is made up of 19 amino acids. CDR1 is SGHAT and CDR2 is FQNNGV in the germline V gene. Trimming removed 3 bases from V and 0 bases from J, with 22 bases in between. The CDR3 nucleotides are TGTGCCAGCAGCTTGGGCAGGTATCTTCCTGACCCTAGCACAGATACGCAGTATTTT. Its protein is CASSLGRYLPDPSTDTQYF.

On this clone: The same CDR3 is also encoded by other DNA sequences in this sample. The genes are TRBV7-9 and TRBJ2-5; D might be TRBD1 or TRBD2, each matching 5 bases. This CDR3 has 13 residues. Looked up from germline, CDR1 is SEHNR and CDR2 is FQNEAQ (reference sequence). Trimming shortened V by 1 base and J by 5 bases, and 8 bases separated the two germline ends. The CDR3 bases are TGTGCCAGCAGCTTAGAGAGGGGTGAGACCCAGTACTTC. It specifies CASSLERGETQYF.

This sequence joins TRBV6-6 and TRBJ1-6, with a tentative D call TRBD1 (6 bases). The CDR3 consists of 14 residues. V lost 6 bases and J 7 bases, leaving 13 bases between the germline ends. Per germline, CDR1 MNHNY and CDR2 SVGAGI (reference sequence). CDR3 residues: CASSLTDRNSPLHF. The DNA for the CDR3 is TGTGCCAGCAGCCTCACGGACAGAAATTCACCCCTCCACTTT.

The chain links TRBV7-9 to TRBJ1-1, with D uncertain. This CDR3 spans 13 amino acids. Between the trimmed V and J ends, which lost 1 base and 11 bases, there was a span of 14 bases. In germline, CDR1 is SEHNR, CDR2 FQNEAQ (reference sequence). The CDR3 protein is CASSLGIPEQAFF. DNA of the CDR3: TGTGCCAGCAGCTTAGGAATCCCGGAGCAGGCTTTCTTT.

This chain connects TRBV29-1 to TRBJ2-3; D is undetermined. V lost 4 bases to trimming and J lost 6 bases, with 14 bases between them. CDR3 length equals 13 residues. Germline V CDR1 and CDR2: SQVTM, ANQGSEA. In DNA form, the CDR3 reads TGCAGCGTTGCGGTGGGCTCGGCCGATACGCAGTATTTT. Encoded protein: CSVAVGSADTQYF.

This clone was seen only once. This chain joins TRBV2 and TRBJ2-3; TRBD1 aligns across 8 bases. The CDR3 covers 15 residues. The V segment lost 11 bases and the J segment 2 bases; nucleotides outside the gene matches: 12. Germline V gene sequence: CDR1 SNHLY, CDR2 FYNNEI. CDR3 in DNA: TGTGCCGGCCGACAGGGGTCCTCAGTCACAGATACGCAGTATTTT. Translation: CAGRQGSSVTDTQYF.

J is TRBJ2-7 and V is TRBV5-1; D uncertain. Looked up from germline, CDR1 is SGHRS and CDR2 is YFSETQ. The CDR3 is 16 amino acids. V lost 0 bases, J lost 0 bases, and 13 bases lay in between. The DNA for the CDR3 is TGCGCCAGCAGCTTGGGGCCAGCCTCCGACTCCTACGAGCAGTACTTC. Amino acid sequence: CASSLGPASDSYEQYF.

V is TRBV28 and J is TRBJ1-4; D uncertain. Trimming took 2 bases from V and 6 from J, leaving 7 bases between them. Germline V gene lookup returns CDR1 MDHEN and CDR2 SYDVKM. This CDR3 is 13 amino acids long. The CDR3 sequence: CASSLHQDEKLFF. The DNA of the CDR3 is TGTGCCAGCAGTTTACATCAGGATGAAAAACTGTTTTTT.

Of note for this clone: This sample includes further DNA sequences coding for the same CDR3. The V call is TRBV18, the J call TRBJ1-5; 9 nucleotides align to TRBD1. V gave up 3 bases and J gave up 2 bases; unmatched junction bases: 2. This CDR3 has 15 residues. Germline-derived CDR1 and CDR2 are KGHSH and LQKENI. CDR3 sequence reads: CASSPDRGGNQPQHF. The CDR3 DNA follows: TGTGCCAGCTCACCGGACAGGGGTGGCAATCAGCCCCAGCATTTT.

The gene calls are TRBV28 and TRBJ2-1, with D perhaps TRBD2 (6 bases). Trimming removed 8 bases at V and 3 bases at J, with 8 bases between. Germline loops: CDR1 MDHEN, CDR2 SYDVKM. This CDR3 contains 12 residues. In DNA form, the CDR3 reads TGTGCCAGCGGGGGACTCTACAATGAGCAGTTCTTC. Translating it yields CASGGLYNEQFF.

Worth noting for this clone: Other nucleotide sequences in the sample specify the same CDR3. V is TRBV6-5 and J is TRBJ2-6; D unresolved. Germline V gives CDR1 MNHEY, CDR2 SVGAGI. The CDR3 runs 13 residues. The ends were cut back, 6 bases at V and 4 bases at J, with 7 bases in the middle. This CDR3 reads CASRRTGANVLTF. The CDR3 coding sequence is TGTGCCAGCAGGCGTACAGGGGCCAACGTCCTGACTTTC.

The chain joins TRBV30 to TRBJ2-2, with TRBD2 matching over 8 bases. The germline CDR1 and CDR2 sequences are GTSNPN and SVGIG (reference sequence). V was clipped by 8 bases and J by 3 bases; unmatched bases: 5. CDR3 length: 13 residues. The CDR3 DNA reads TGTGCCCTTAGCGGGGTAGACACCGGGGAGCTGTTTTTT. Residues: CALSGVDTGELFF.

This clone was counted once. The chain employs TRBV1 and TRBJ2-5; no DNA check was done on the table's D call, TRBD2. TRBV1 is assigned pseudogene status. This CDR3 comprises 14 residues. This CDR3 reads CTSTQDSLQETQYF. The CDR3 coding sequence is TGCACCAGCACCCAAGACTCGTTACAAGAGACCCAGTACTTC.

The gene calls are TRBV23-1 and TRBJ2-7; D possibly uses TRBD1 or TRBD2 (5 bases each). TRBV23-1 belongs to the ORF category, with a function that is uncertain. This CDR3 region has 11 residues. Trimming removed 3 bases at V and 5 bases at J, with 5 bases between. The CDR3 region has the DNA TGCGCCAGCAGTCAGGGACACGAGCAGTACTTC. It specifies CASSQGHEQYF.

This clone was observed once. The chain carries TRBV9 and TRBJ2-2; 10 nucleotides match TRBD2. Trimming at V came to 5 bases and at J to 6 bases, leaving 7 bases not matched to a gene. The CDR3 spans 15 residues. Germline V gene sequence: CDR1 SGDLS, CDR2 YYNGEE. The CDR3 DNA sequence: TGTGCCAGCAGACCTAGCGGGGGATACGCCGGGGAGCTGTTTTTT. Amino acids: CASRPSGGYAGELFF.

The CDR3: CASTPGLAGDLYNEQFF. The CDR3 bases are TGCGCCAGCACCCCGGGACTAGCGGGGGATCTCTACAATGAGCAGTTCTTC. The chain couples TRBV5-1 to TRBJ2-1; 14 nucleotides line up with TRBD2. The V segment lost 6 bases and the J segment 3 bases; nucleotides outside the gene matches: 8. Germline lookup yields CDR1 SGHRS and CDR2 YFSETQ. This CDR3 spans 17 amino acids.

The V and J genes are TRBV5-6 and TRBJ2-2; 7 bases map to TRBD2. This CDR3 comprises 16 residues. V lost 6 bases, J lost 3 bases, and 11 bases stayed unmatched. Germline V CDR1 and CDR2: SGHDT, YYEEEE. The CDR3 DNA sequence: TGTGCCAGCACCCTGGGGGGGGATTTGTACACCGGGGAGCTGTTTTTT. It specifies CASTLGGDLYTGELFF.